These T cell receptor beta chains were read from a single sample in a study of shared clonotypes between healthy human individuals. Sequencing used immunoSEQ multiplex PCR; TCRdb keeps in-frame clones, though not all of them. Of some 2.3 million clones listed, 85% to 95% were seen once; the top ten hold 0.35% to 0.45%. The sample was naive CD4+ T cells from PBMCs. The receptors here all came from a man between 18 and 29 years old in good health. Some clones in this sample may be carry-over from other donors' samples. Both conserved end residues are part of each CDR3. The D gene is left open where the match is weak. Only some rows state a clone size, as once, few, many or a class for expanded clones.

NA	TRBV5-4	TRBJ2-2	TRBD2	16	CASSLDSGRGSGELFF	TGTGCCAGCAGCTTGGATAGCGGGAGGGGTTCGGGGGAGCTGTTTTTT
NA	TRBV30	TRBJ2-7	TRBD1	13	CAWETGRSYEQYF	TGTGCCTGGGAGACAGGGCGCTCCTACGAGCAGTACTTC
NA	TRBV5-8	TRBJ2-2	TRBD2	16	CASSLALAANTGELFF	TGTGCCAGCAGCTTGGCACTAGCGGCGAACACCGGGGAGCTGTTTTTT
NA	TRBV28	TRBJ1-2	NA	13	CASSPGTNYGYTF	TGTGCCAGCAGTCCCGGCACTAACTATGGCTACACCTTC
NA	TRBV6-5	TRBJ2-7	TRBD1	14	CASSRGQVAGEQYF	TGTGCCAGCAGCCGGGGACAGGTGGCGGGCGAGCAGTACTTC
NA	TRBV9	TRBJ2-7	NA	15	CASSVSATTSYEQYF	TGTGCCAGCAGCGTATCGGCGACAACATCCTACGAGCAGTACTTC
NA	TRBV13	TRBJ1-4	TRBD1	14	CASSSRDRNEKLFF	TGTGCCAGCAGCTCCCGGGACAGAAATGAAAAACTGTTTTTT
NA	TRBV6-5	TRBJ1-5	NA	14	CASSYSGQNQPQHF	TGTGCCAGCAGTTACTCCGGACAGAATCAGCCCCAGCATTTT
NA	TRBV7-3	TRBJ2-5	NA	14	CASSKRQAGETQYF	TGTGCCAGCAGCAAACGACAGGCCGGGGAGACCCAGTACTTC
NA	TRBV5-6	TRBJ2-5	TRBD2	16	CASSLERGEYQETQYF	TGTGCCAGCAGCTTGGAGCGGGGCGAGTACCAAGAGACCCAGTACTTC
NA	TRBV6-1	TRBJ1-1	NA	12	CASSRDGEEAFF	TGTGCCAGCAGTCGGGACGGGGAAGAAGCTTTCTTT
few	TRBV6-1	TRBJ1-1	NA	13	CAGFPLGESEAFF	TGTGCCGGATTTCCACTCGGGGAAAGTGAAGCTTTCTTT
few	TRBV7-9	TRBJ2-3	NA	13	CASSRGTTDTQYF	TGTGCCAGCAGCCGTGGTACGACAGATACGCAGTATTTT
NA	TRBV7-9	TRBJ2-2	TRBD1	15	CASSRLLQGAGELFF	TGTGCCAGCAGCCGACTTCTACAGGGGGCCGGGGAGCTGTTTTTT
NA	TRBV6-5	TRBJ2-5	TRBD2	13	CASRVAGGETQYF	TGTGCCAGCAGAGTAGCGGGAGGAGAGACCCAGTACTTC
few	TRBV10-1	TRBJ2-7	TRBD2	14	CASSVLAGGYEQYF	TGCGCCAGCAGTGTGCTAGCGGGAGGGTACGAGCAGTACTTC
once	TRBV7-2	TRBJ2-2	TRBD2	15	CASSRTSVNTGELFF	TGTGCCAGCAGTAGGACTAGCGTTAACACCGGGGAGCTGTTTTTT
NA	TRBV7-6	TRBJ2-6	NA	16	CASSSRAGNGANVLTF	TGTGCCAGCAGCTCCCGAGCAGGGAACGGGGCCAACGTCCTGACTTTC
NA	TRBV5-4	TRBJ2-5	TRBD1	16	CASSHQTGGGEETQYF	TGTGCCAGCAGCCATCAGACAGGGGGCGGGGAGGAGACCCAGTACTTC
NA	TRBV14	TRBJ1-3	NA	17	CASSHRQRAGIRNTIYF	TGTGCCAGCAGCCACAGACAAAGGGCGGGGATTCGAAACACCATATATTTT
NA	TRBV9	TRBJ2-3	NA	14	CASSVVPGRDTQYF	TGTGCCAGCAGCGTAGTTCCAGGAAGAGATACGCAGTATTTT
NA	TRBV6-5	TRBJ1-2	NA	12	CASSKGRVGYTF	TGTGCCAGCAGTAAGGGACGGGTCGGCTACACCTTC
once	TRBV6-6	TRBJ2-1	NA	16	CASSYGNRGSYNEQFF	TGTGCCAGCAGTTACGGGAACCGGGGCTCCTACAATGAGCAGTTCTTC
NA	TRBV6-1	TRBJ1-2	NA	11	CATISNYGYTF	TGTGCCACCATCTCTAACTATGGCTACACCTTC
once	TRBV2	TRBJ2-6	NA	17	CASSDAGYYSGANVLTF	TGTGCCAGCAGTGACGCCGGGTACTACTCTGGGGCCAACGTCCTGACTTTC
NA	TRBV5-6	TRBJ2-7	NA	13	CASSLRSLYEQYF	TGTGCCAGCAGCTTGCGCAGCCTCTACGAGCAGTACTTC
NA	TRBV19	TRBJ2-1	NA	14	CASSIQGLGLEQFF	TGTGCCAGTAGTATTCAGGGATTGGGGCTTGAGCAGTTCTTC
once	TRBV6-1	TRBJ1-5	NA	15	CASNGHLTQRQPQHF	TGTGCCAGCAATGGGCACTTAACTCAGAGACAGCCCCAGCATTTT